Listed here is a single T cell receptor (beta chain). Its antigen is still unknown. This entry comes from a study of cytomegalovirus exposure and HLA in healthy donors. Overall study results and limits: For most subjects, TCR beta sequences were reported to predict HLA-A and HLA-B alleles with accuracy. By a later analysis, the bulk of CMV-associated TCR beta chains appeared HLA-restricted. It was 150 to 200 TCR beta chains that were listed as cytomegalovirus-associated.

The primer mix had 60 Vbeta and 13 Jbeta primers. Clones were sequenced by immunoSEQ multiplex PCR, and TCRdb holds only the in-frame ones, with some missing. The sample consists of 110,000 or so clones, approximately 77% of them appearing once. CDR1 and CDR2 from the germline V gene are MDHEN and SYDVKM. The CDR3 totals 15 residues. The V end lost 7 bases, the J end lost 4 bases, and 19 bases lay between the germline ends. Sequencing input: PBMCs. This clonotype was sampled from a man between 45 and 60 years old in good health and CMV-seropositive. This chain uses TRBV28 with TRBJ1-1; TRBD1 is a possible D gene (6 bases). CDR3 coding DNA: TGTGCCAGCATTAGCTGGGGGCTCGTCGGCACTGAAGCTTTCTTT. Residues: CASISWGLVGTEAFF.